The 8 T cell receptor beta chains reported below all come from one sample, sequenced in a study of CD4 T cells in relation to SARS-CoV-2 and coronaviruses. Their antigens remain unidentified. The method was immunoSEQ multiplex PCR; TCRdb's version includes in-frame clones alone and lacks a portion of them. Altogether around 25,000 clones are present, under 80% being singletons, with the ten largest covering 8% to 13%. The unexposed donors gave CD4+ T cells in about 2010-2019, prior to COVID-19. After approximately 10 days of culture, CD4+ T cells were isolated. Sequenced: CD4+ T cells from PBMCs, cultured in vitro. The receptor source for this set is a human donor in good health.

The sample holds a few counts of this clone. This chain uses TRBV5-6 with TRBJ2-7, with D uncertain. The CDR3 extends over 13 amino acids. CDR1 SGHDT and CDR2 YYEEEE come from the germline V gene. Between the trimmed V and J ends, which lost 2 bases and 0 bases, there was a span of 6 bases. CDR3 protein: CASSLWSSYEQYF. The CDR3 nucleotides read TGTGCCAGCAGCTTATGGTCCTCCTACGAGCAGTACTTC. Drawing the rest from reference TRBV5-6 and TRBJ2-7, the complete variable domain is DAGVTQSPTHLIKTRGQQVTLRCSPKSGHDTVSWYQQALGQGPQFIFQYYEEEERQRGNFPDRFSGHQFPNYSSELNVNALLLGDSALYLCASSLWSSYEQYFGPGTRLTVT.

Points on this clone: Germline is not matched at one junction end, which may reflect a read error. This chain connects TRBV5-4 to TRBJ1-2; maybe TRBD1 (5 bases). CDR1 SGHNT and CDR2 YYREEE come from the germline V gene (reference sequence). The CDR3 covers 14 residues. The CDR3 region has the DNA TGTGCCAGCAGCTTCGGGGACCGTGCTTACCCACATTACTTC. Protein product: CASSFGDRAYPHYF.

This chain uses TRBV3-1 (or the pseudogene TRBV3-2) with TRBJ2-5; D might be TRBD2 (5 bases). CDR1 and CDR2 (germline): LGHDT, YNNKEL (reference sequence). The V end lost 0 bases, the J end lost 2 bases, and 10 bases lay between the germline ends. CDR3 length: 15 residues. CDR3 nucleotides: TGTGCCAGCAGCCAAGATCCGGGGAATCAAGAGACCCAGTACTTC. Encoded protein: CASSQDPGNQETQYF.

The chain couples TRBV14 to TRBJ1-1; 9 bases are shared with TRBD1. J gave up 0 bases and V 6 bases, and 8 bases lay outside the gene matches. CDR1 and CDR2 (germline): SGHDN, FVKESK. The CDR3 has 16 residues. The CDR3 sequence is CASRDRGSPLNTEAFF. The CDR3 nucleotides are TGTGCCAGCAGGGACAGGGGAAGTCCCTTGAACACTGAAGCTTTCTTT.

J is TRBJ2-5 and V is TRBV7-2; 7 positions match TRBD1. Per the germline V gene, CDR1 is SGHTA and CDR2 is FQGNSA. V was clipped by 8 bases and J by 5 bases; unmatched bases: 14. The CDR3 loop spans 15 amino acids. The CDR3 nucleotides are TGTGCCAGCTCCTCCTTCCGGGGACAGAAGGAGACCCAGTACTTC. Residues: CASSSFRGQKETQYF.

The chain joins TRBV7-9 to TRBJ1-6; 9 nucleotides line up with TRBD1. V gave up 4 bases and J gave up 10 bases; unmatched junction bases: 8. CDR3 length: 15 residues. Germline V gene lookup returns CDR1 SEHNR and CDR2 FQNEAQ (reference sequence). The CDR3 sequence is CASSWAGQGRSPLHF. DNA of the CDR3: TGTGCCAGCAGCTGGGCGGGACAGGGAAGGTCACCCCTCCACTTT.

This chain uses TRBV10-3 with TRBJ1-1, with D unclear. Looked up from germline, CDR1 is ENHRY and CDR2 is SYGVKD. V lost 7 bases and J 0 bases, leaving 9 bases between the germline ends. CDR3 length: 13 residues. CDR3 sequence: CAINGGMNTEAFF. In nucleotides, the CDR3 is TGTGCCATCAACGGCGGCATGAACACTGAAGCTTTCTTT.

The chain carries TRBV23-1 and TRBJ2-1, with TRBD2 identical over 9 bases. TRBV23-1 is identified as an open reading frame with a role that is uncertain. There are 17 residues in the CDR3. V shed 4 bases and J 8 bases; nucleotides not matched to a gene: 15. The CDR3 coding sequence is TGCGCCAGCAGTCTCCAAGCGGGAGGAACTAGTGTGGATGAGCAGTTCTTC. This codes for CASSLQAGGTSVDEQFF.